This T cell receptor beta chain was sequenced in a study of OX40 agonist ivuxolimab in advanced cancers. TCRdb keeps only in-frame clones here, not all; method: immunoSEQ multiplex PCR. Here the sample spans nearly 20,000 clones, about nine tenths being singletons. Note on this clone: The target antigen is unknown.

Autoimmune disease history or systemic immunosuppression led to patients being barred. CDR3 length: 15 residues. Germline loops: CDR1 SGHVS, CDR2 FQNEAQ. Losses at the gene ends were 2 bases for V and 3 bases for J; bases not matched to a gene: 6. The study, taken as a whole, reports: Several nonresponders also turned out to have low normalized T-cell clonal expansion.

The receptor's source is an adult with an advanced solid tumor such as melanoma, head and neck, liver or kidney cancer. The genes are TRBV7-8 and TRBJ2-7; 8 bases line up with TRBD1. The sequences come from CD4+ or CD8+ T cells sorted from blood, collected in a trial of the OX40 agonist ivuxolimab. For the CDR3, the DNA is TGTGCCAGCAGCTTAAGGACAGGGAGACTCTACGAGCAGTACTTC. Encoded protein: CASSLRTGRLYEQYF.